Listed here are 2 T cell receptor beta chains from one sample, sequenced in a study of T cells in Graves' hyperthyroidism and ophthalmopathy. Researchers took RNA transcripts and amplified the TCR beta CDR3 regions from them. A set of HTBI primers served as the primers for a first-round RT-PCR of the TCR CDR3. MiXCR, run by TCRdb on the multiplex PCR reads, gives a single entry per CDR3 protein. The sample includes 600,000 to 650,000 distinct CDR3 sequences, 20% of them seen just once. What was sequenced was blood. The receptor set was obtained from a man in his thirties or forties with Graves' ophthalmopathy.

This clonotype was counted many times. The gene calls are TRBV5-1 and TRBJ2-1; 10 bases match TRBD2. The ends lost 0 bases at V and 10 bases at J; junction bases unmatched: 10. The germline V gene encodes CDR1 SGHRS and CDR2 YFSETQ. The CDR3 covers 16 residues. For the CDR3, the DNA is TGCGCCAGCAGCTTGGCCTGGACTAGCGGAAGCCAGGAGCAGTTCTTC. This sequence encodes CASSLAWTSGSQEQFF.

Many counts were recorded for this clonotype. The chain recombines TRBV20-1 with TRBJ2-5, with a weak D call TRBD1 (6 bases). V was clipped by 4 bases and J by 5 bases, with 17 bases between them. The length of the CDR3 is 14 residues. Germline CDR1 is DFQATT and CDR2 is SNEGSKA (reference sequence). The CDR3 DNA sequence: TGCAGTGCTACACCTCCCCCCAGGGGCGAGACCCAGTACTTC. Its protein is CSATPPPRGETQYF.